This TCR beta chain appears in the sequencing data of a study of shared clonotypes between healthy human individuals. Study-level information: In total, the donors were two women and a few men aged 18 to 49. The study used three CD4 naive, three CD4 memory, two CD8 naive and one CD8 memory plate per donor. Broader study findings: Across a few donors, naive CD4 shared around 5%, naive CD8 approximately 3.5%, memory CD4 more than 2%, memory CD8 0.4% to 0.5%.

Of note for this clone: What it recognizes is unknown.

The CDR3 consists of 13 residues. V was trimmed by 2 bases and J by 6 bases, leaving 7 bases between them. Germline values: CDR1 SGHTA, CDR2 FQGNSA. Splitting of CD4+ cells produced CD45RA+ naive and CD45RA-negative memory subsets. Produced via immunoSEQ multiplex PCR; TCRdb's table is partial and in-frame only. The table lists 2 million to 2.5 million clones, just under 95% of them singletons. Sequencing was done on a sample of naive CD4+ T cells from PBMCs. The subset here: CD45RA+ positively selected. The sequence derives from a man aged 18 to 35 in good health. Some clones in this sample may be carry-over from other donors' samples. The genes are TRBV7-2 and TRBJ2-2; D call uncertain. DNA for the CDR3: TGTGCCAGCAGCTTACCGGGTTCCGGGGAGCTGTTTTTT. This encodes CASSLPGSGELFF.